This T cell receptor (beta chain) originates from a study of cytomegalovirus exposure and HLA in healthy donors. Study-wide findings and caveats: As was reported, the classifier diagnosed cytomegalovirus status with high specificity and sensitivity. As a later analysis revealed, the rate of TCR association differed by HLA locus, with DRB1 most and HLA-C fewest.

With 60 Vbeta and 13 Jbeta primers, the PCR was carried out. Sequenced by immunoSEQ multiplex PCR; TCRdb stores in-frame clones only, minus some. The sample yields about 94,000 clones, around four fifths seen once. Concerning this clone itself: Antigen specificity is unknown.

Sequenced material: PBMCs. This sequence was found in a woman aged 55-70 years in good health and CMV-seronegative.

The CDR3 DNA follows: TGCGCCAGCAGCCCGGGACTAGCGGTCTACGAGCAGTACTTC. Its protein is CASSPGLAVYEQYF. The V gene is TRBV5-1, the J gene TRBJ2-7; TRBD2 aligns across 11 bases. Looked up from germline, CDR1 is SGHRS and CDR2 is YFSETQ. The length of the CDR3 is 14 residues. V lost 4 bases to trimming and J lost 3 bases; unmatched junction nucleotides: 3.